Listed below are T cell receptor beta chains from one sample, sequenced in a study of T cell responses to AZD1222 COVID-19 vaccine. This table comes from immunoSEQ multiplex PCR, and its TCRdb copy is limited to in-frame clones, with some not included. The sample includes 150,000 or so clones, about 89% of them seen just once. Material: peripheral blood, obtained on day 0 of AZD1222 vaccination. The source is an adult in good health. Both conserved end residues are part of each CDR3. A D gene is named only where the DNA matches it firmly. Some rows mark clone size as missing; the rest say once, few, many or name a class of expanded clone.

-,TRBV24-1,-,TRBJ1-2,CATSDHPGRHGYTF,TGTGCCACCAGTGATCATCCAGGGAGGCATGGCTACACCTTC
-,TRBV20-1,-,TRBJ1-4,CSAGGPGEKLFF,TGCAGTGCTGGTGGTCCCGGAGAAAAACTGTTTTTT
TRBD2,TRBV4-2,-,TRBJ2-7,CASSQDRLAASYEQYF,TGTGCCAGCAGCCAAGATCGACTAGCTGCCTCCTACGAGCAGTACTTC
-,TRBV4-2,-,TRBJ2-3,CASTRDGTSTDTQYF,TGTGCCAGCACACGGGACGGTACTAGCACAGATACGCAGTATTTT
-,TRBV7-9,-,TRBJ1-5,CASSLGTGSPRNQPQHF,TGTGCCAGCAGCTTAGGCACAGGGAGCCCCAGGAATCAGCCCCAGCATTTT
-,TRBV4-2,once,TRBJ2-3,CASSQDLGLYTQYF,TGTGCCAGCAGCCAAGATCTTGGCCTTTATACGCAGTATTTT
-,TRBV12-3/TRBV12-4,-,TRBJ1-2,CASSLTPTRSYTF,TGTGCCAGCAGTTTAACGCCAACCCGAAGCTACACCTTC
TRBD2,TRBV27,-,TRBJ2-7,CASSLIGTSGAYEQYF,TGTGCCAGCAGTTTAATTGGGACTAGCGGTGCCTACGAGCAGTACTTC
TRBD2,TRBV28,-,TRBJ2-2,CASSYLAGGPGELFF,TGTGCCAGCAGTTACCTAGCGGGAGGGCCCGGGGAGCTGTTTTTT
-,TRBV11-2,-,TRBJ1-2,CASSWSGNGYTF,TGTGCCAGCAGCTGGAGCGGGAATGGCTACACCTTC
-,TRBV7-2,-,TRBJ1-6,CASSLGGMNSPLHF,TGTGCCAGCAGCTTAGGGGGCATGAATTCACCCCTCCACTTT
TRBD1,TRBV9,-,TRBJ2-7,CASSVNQGARYEQYF,TGTGCCAGCAGCGTGAATCAGGGGGCGCGGTACGAGCAGTACTTC
-,TRBV27,once,TRBJ1-1,CASSLRNRALMNTEAFF,TGTGCCAGCAGTTTGCGGAACAGGGCACTCATGAACACTGAAGCTTTCTTT
-,TRBV21-1,-,TRBJ1-3,CASSKGGVSSGNTIYF,TGTGCCAGCAGCAAAGGAGGAGTTAGCTCTGGAAACACCATATATTTT
-,TRBV27,-,TRBJ2-3,CASSGAGPSTDTQYF,TGTGCCAGCAGTGGGGCGGGACCAAGCACAGATACGCAGTATTTT
-,TRBV5-1,-,TRBJ1-2,CASSLLRVQGIAYGYTF,TGCGCCAGCAGCTTACTCCGAGTCCAGGGCATAGCCTATGGCTACACCTTC
-,TRBV7-7,-,TRBJ1-6,CASSLGESSPLHF,TGTGCCAGCAGCTTAGGGGAGAGCTCACCCCTCCACTTT
TRBD2,TRBV4-3,-,TRBJ2-1,CASSQEGSGTYNEQFF,TGCGCCAGCAGCCAAGAGGGTAGCGGGACCTACAATGAGCAGTTCTTC
TRBD1,TRBV2,-,TRBJ2-7,CASSRDRFPLYEQYF,TGTGCCAGCTCCCGGGACAGGTTCCCTCTCTACGAGCAGTACTTC
-,TRBV14,-,TRBJ2-1,CASSPLSYNEQFF,TGTGCCAGCAGCCCCCTCTCCTACAATGAGCAGTTCTTC
TRBD2,TRBV6-2/TRBV6-3,-,TRBJ2-7,CASSPQLAGGSEQYF,TGTGCCAGCAGTCCCCAATTAGCGGGAGGCTCCGAGCAGTACTTC
-,TRBV4-3,-,TRBJ2-7,CASSQDQGSGYEQYF,TGCGCCAGCAGCCAAGATCAAGGTAGCGGTTACGAGCAGTACTTC
-,TRBV9,-,TRBJ1-1,CASSVAGPNTEAFF,TGTGCCAGCAGCGTAGCAGGGCCGAACACTGAAGCTTTCTTT
-,TRBV11-3,-,TRBJ2-7,CASSLEREYTYEQYF,TGTGCCAGCAGCTTGGAACGGGAGTACACCTACGAGCAGTACTTC
TRBD2,TRBV24-1,-,TRBJ2-5,CATSDAGLAGGETQYF,TGTGCCACCAGTGACGCTGGACTAGCGGGAGGGGAGACCCAGTACTTC
TRBD1,TRBV19,once,TRBJ2-3,CASKDRGADTQYF,TGTGCCAGTAAAGACAGGGGGGCAGATACGCAGTATTTT
TRBD2,TRBV5-1,-,TRBJ2-2,CASSPRTSGISRELFF,TGCGCCAGCAGCCCCCGGACTAGCGGGATTTCCAGGGAGCTGTTTTTT
TRBD2,TRBV7-2,few,TRBJ2-7,CASSLPPRMVSSGSYEQYF,TGTGCCAGCAGCTTACCTCCACGAATGGTGTCTAGCGGCTCCTACGAGCAGTACTTC
-,TRBV5-1,-,TRBJ2-3,CASSLRGYPSTDTQYF,TGCGCCAGCAGCTTGAGAGGCTATCCTAGCACAGATACGCAGTATTTT
TRBD1,TRBV19,-,TRBJ2-1,CASSSTGGYNEQFF,TGTGCCAGTAGTAGCACAGGGGGTTACAATGAGCAGTTCTTC
-,TRBV6-5,-,TRBJ1-6,CASSYSHPGNSPLHF,TGTGCCAGCAGTTACTCCCACCCAGGAAATTCACCCCTCCACTTT
-,TRBV28,-,TRBJ2-1,CASSLWQGNNEQFF,TGTGCCAGCAGTTTATGGCAGGGGAACAATGAGCAGTTCTTC
-,TRBV28,-,TRBJ2-2,CASSFTGPGFSNTGELFF,TGTGCCAGCAGTTTTACCGGCCCCGGGTTCTCGAACACCGGGGAGCTGTTTTTT
TRBD1,TRBV2,-,TRBJ1-5,CASRTGLGNQPQHF,TGTGCCAGCAGGACAGGGCTTGGCAATCAGCCCCAGCATTTT